The rows below give T cell receptor beta chains drawn from one sample of a study of brain T cells in children with intractable seizures. Assay used: immunoSEQ multiplex PCR; TCRdb lists only in-frame clones, some missing. This sample has just under 65,000 clones, with roughly 95% found just once. Sequenced material: peripheral blood, taken at surgery. The source is a boy in the first two years of life with focal cortical dysplasia and intractable seizures. The CDR3 runs from the conserved cysteine through the conserved F or W. A D gene is named only where the DNA matches it firmly. Only part of the rows carry a size: once, few, many, or a class if the clone is expanded.

CASSPRQGAAGELFF,TGTGCCAGCAGCCCCCGCCAGGGGGCGGCCGGGGAGCTGTTTTTT,TRBD1,-,TRBJ2-2,TRBV4-2
CATSREGRQGHEQFF,TGTGCCACCAGCAGAGAGGGGAGACAGGGCCATGAGCAGTTCTTC,TRBD1,-,TRBJ2-1,TRBV15
CASSYSGGLLEQFF,TGTGCCAGCAGTTACTCGGGGGGCCTCCTCGAGCAGTTCTTC,-,-,TRBJ2-1,TRBV6-5
CASSLARGVETQYF,TGTGCCAGCAGCTTGGCGCGGGGTGTGGAGACCCAGTACTTC,-,-,TRBJ2-5,TRBV5-4
CASSGRTGGNTEAFF,TGTGCCAGCAGCGGCAGGACAGGGGGGAACACTGAAGCTTTCTTT,TRBD1,-,TRBJ1-1,TRBV11-1
CASKKDRNTGELFF,TGTGCCAGCAAGAAGGACAGAAACACCGGGGAGCTGTTTTTT,-,-,TRBJ2-2,TRBV6-5
CASRTADYEQYF,TGTGCCAGTAGAACAGCGGACTACGAGCAGTACTTC,-,-,TRBJ2-7,TRBV19
CASSDSNGYTF,TGTGCCAGCAGTGACTCGAATGGCTACACCTTC,-,-,TRBJ1-2,TRBV6-4
CASPDRSTYEQYF,TGCGCCAGCCCTGACAGGAGCACCTACGAGCAGTACTTC,-,-,TRBJ2-7,TRBV10-1
CASSLEGSGSTDTQYF,TGTGCCAGCAGCTTAGAGGGTAGCGGCAGCACGGATACGCAGTATTTT,-,-,TRBJ2-3,TRBV7-2
CASSSGRTYGYTF,TGTGCCAGCAGTTCTGGACGGACTTATGGCTACACCTTC,-,-,TRBJ1-2,TRBV6-2/TRBV6-3
CATQGDGNTEAFF,TGTGCCACACAAGGGGACGGGAACACTGAAGCTTTCTTT,-,-,TRBJ1-1,TRBV24-1
CASSHWGQGAPNEQFF,TGTGCCAGCAGCCATTGGGGACAGGGGGCGCCTAATGAGCAGTTCTTC,TRBD1,-,TRBJ2-1,TRBV14
CATSTGNYGYTF,TGCGCCACATCGACAGGGAACTATGGCTACACCTTC,TRBD1,-,TRBJ1-2,TRBV10-2
CASSFAGGGNSPLHF,TGTGCCAGCAGCTTCGCCGGGGGGGGGAATTCACCCCTCCACTTT,-,-,TRBJ1-6,TRBV7-3
CASSLAGTVSNEKLFF,TGTGCCAGCAGCTTGGCAGGGACTGTATCTAATGAAAAACTGTTTTTT,-,-,TRBJ1-4,TRBV5-6
CASSRLAGETDTQYF,TGTGCCAGCAGCAGACTAGCGGGAGAAACAGATACGCAGTATTTT,-,-,TRBJ2-3,TRBV21-1
CASSLSGQAYSYEQYF,TGTGCCAGCAGTTTGTCAGGGCAGGCGTACTCCTACGAGCAGTACTTC,-,-,TRBJ2-7,TRBV28
CASSFRGQGAGQPQHF,TGTGCCAGCAGTTTCCGTGGACAGGGGGCAGGGCAGCCCCAGCATTTT,TRBD1,-,TRBJ1-5,TRBV28
CASAGGATDTQYF,TGTGCCAGCGCCGGGGGAGCCACAGATACGCAGTATTTT,-,-,TRBJ2-3,TRBV11-2
CASSQEGSSGNTIYF,TGTGCCAGCAGCCAAGAGGGAAGCTCTGGAAACACCATATATTTT,-,-,TRBJ1-3,TRBV4-2
CAGTGPGTDTQYF,TGTGCCGGGACAGGGCCGGGGACAGATACGCAGTATTTT,TRBD1,-,TRBJ2-3,TRBV7-9
CASSLRYRIPYNSPLHF,TGTGCCAGCAGCTTACGATACAGAATCCCCTATAATTCACCCCTCCACTTT,-,-,TRBJ1-6,TRBV7-2
CASSSQETEAFF,TGTGCCAGCAGCTCGCAAGAGACTGAAGCTTTCTTT,-,-,TRBJ1-1,TRBV5-6
CASSLRGGANTGELFF,TGTGCCAGCAGCTTACGCGGGGGGGCGAACACCGGGGAGCTGTTTTTT,TRBD2,-,TRBJ2-2,TRBV11-2
CASSSEGVPNSPLHF,TGTGCCAGTAGTAGTGAGGGGGTTCCCAATTCACCCCTCCACTTT,-,-,TRBJ1-6,TRBV19
CASSSTGVTDTQYF,TGTGCCAGCAGTTCGACGGGAGTGACAGATACGCAGTATTTT,-,-,TRBJ2-3,TRBV27
CASSWSSVGTGEKLFF,TGTGCCAGCAGTTGGTCATCGGTGGGGACAGGAGAAAAACTGTTTTTT,TRBD1,-,TRBJ1-4,TRBV6-5
CASSHQVATNEKLFF,TGCGCCAGCAGCCATCAAGTTGCAACTAATGAAAAACTGTTTTTT,-,once,TRBJ1-4,TRBV4-1
CASSLRGYGYTF,TGTGCCAGCAGCTTGCGGGGCTATGGCTACACCTTC,-,-,TRBJ1-2,TRBV5-4
CASSVRESRNSPLHF,TGTGCCAGCAGTGTCCGGGAGTCGCGTAATTCACCCCTCCACTTT,-,few,TRBJ1-6,TRBV2
CYVNRDGYTF,TGCTATGTAAACAGGGACGGCTACACCTTC,-,-,TRBJ1-2,TRBV19
CASSQDVSSYEQYF,TGTGCCAGCAGCCAAGATGTCAGCTCCTACGAGCAGTACTTC,-,-,TRBJ2-7,TRBV4-2
CASSWQSGWEQYF,TGTGCCAGCAGTTGGCAGTCCGGTTGGGAGCAGTACTTC,-,-,TRBJ2-7,TRBV27
CASSIWGSPNQPQHF,TGTGCCAGTAGTATATGGGGTTCCCCCAATCAGCCCCAGCATTTT,-,-,TRBJ1-5,TRBV19
CASSYGQGGGETQYF,TGTGCCAGCAGTTACGGACAGGGTGGGGGAGAGACCCAGTACTTC,TRBD1,once,TRBJ2-5,TRBV6-2/TRBV6-3
CATVQGLAGVGNEQYF,TGTGCCACAGTACAGGGACTAGCGGGAGTTGGAAACGAGCAGTACTTC,TRBD2,-,TRBJ2-7,TRBV28
CASTPGQGVHEQYF,TGTGCCAGCACTCCGGGACAGGGGGTGCACGAGCAGTACTTC,TRBD1,-,TRBJ2-7,TRBV2
CASSQGTGGTEAFF,TGTGCCAGCAGCCAAGGGACAGGGGGTACTGAAGCTTTCTTT,TRBD1,-,TRBJ1-1,TRBV3-1/TRBV3-2
CASSVGGRDTEAFF,TGTGCCAGCAGCGTAGGGGGCAGGGACACTGAAGCTTTCTTT,-,-,TRBJ1-1,TRBV9
CASSIGVTGDNSPLHF,TGTGCCAGTAGTATCGGGGTGACAGGCGATAATTCACCCCTCCACTTT,-,-,TRBJ1-6,TRBV19
CASSTGGYEQYF,TGTGCCAGCAGTACAGGGGGCTACGAGCAGTACTTC,TRBD1,few,TRBJ2-7,TRBV6-5
CASSYLGAGGNTEAFF,TGTGCCAGCAGTTACCTCGGCGCAGGGGGCAACACTGAAGCTTTCTTT,TRBD1,-,TRBJ1-1,TRBV6-5
CASSLASGYFTDTQYF,TGCGCCAGCAGCTTGGCTTCGGGGTACTTTACAGATACGCAGTATTTT,-,-,TRBJ2-3,TRBV5-1
CASSLDIPNTEAFF,TGTGCCAGCAGCTTAGACATACCGAACACTGAAGCTTTCTTT,-,few,TRBJ1-1,TRBV7-9
CASSLGQNTEAFF,TGTGCCAGCAGTTTGGGACAGAACACTGAAGCTTTCTTT,-,-,TRBJ1-1,TRBV28
CASSLSGLSNQPQHF,TGTGCCAGCAGCCTCTCGGGCCTTAGCAATCAGCCCCAGCATTTT,-,-,TRBJ1-5,TRBV3-1/TRBV3-2
CASSPGPVYGYTF,TGTGCCAGCAGCCCTGGCCCAGTCTATGGCTACACCTTC,-,-,TRBJ1-2,TRBV7-9
CATSSPPGYGYTF,TGTGCCACCAGCTCACCCCCCGGATATGGCTACACCTTC,-,-,TRBJ1-2,TRBV15
CASSQDTRELFF,TGTGCCAGCAGCCAGGACACCCGGGAGCTGTTTTTT,-,few,TRBJ2-2,TRBV4-2